What follows are 3 T cell receptor beta chains derived from one specimen sequenced in a study of blood T cell repertoires in COVID-19. Clones were sequenced by immunoSEQ multiplex PCR, and TCRdb holds only the in-frame ones, with some missing. Of around 270,000 clones listed, roughly 84% are singletons. The specimen was peripheral blood. The receptors were gathered from a woman between 35 and 50 years old who had recovered from COVID-19.

The rearrangement joins TRBV7-9 to TRBJ1-1, with D tentatively TRBD1 (6 bases). The CDR3 sequence is 18 residues long. Trimming stripped 5 bases from V and 1 base from J, with 23 bases between. The V gene's germline CDR1 is SEHNR and CDR2 FQNEAQ (reference sequence). Written as DNA, the CDR3 is TGTGCCAGCAGCCCCCGTGGGGGGGCGGGTAGGGGGAACACTGAAGCTTTCTTT. Translation: CASSPRGGAGRGNTEAFF.

V and J are TRBV6-4 and TRBJ1-6; TRBD1 is a possible D gene (5 bases). Between the trimmed V and J ends, which lost 2 bases and 6 bases, there was a span of 5 bases. Germline V gene sequence: CDR1 MRHNA, CDR2 SNTAGT. The CDR3 runs 13 residues. Here the CDR3 reads CASSDRGNSPLHF. CDR3 nucleotide sequence: TGTGCCAGCAGTGACAGGGGTAATTCACCCCTCCACTTT.

The chain links TRBV28 to TRBJ1-2; 9 positions agree with TRBD1. Losses at the gene ends were 7 bases for V and 4 bases for J; bases not matched to a gene: 7. The V gene's germline CDR1 is MDHEN and CDR2 SYDVKM. The CDR3 has 14 amino acids. The CDR3 bases are TGTGCCAGCAACTCCGGGACAGGGACCTATGGCTACACCTTC. Protein sequence: CASNSGTGTYGYTF.